Below are 16 T cell receptor beta chains sequenced from a single sample in a study of CD8 T cells in ankylosing spondylitis. Findings and limits, study-wide: What appeared characteristic of ankylosing spondylitis blood was a TCR beta motif of several highly homologous variants.

TCRdb re-called the 5' RACE reads through MiXCR, storing one row per CDR3 protein. The data show roughly 470,000 distinct CDR3 sequences, roughly a quarter seen once. Their antigen targets remain unknown. The sequencing input was blood, either unsorted or a sorted T cell fraction (not recorded which). The source of these receptors is a male donor with ankylosing spondylitis.

The chain is built from TRBV27 and TRBJ2-1; D is unresolved. The germline gives CDR1 MNHEY, CDR2 SMNVEV (reference sequence). CDR3 size: 13 residues. V lost 5 bases and J 6 bases, leaving 11 bases between the germline ends. This CDR3 reads CASSRVSFNEQFF. The DNA of the CDR3 is TGTGCCAGCAGTCGAGTCAGTTTCAATGAGCAGTTCTTC.

In this sample, this clonotype turned up a few times. DNA of the CDR3: TGTGCCACCAGCCCTGATGGGACTAGCGGGAGAAAGGCCTCCTACAATGAGCAGTTCTTC. Translation: CATSPDGTSGRKASYNEQFF. The chain recombines TRBV15 with TRBJ2-1; 14 bases are a match to TRBD2. Germline loops: CDR1 LNHNV, CDR2 YYDKDF (reference sequence). V trimming: 5 bases; J trimming: 0 bases; junction bases outside the gene matches: 12. CDR3 length: 20 amino acids.

This chain connects TRBV20-1 to TRBJ1-1, with 11 bases aligning to TRBD1. From germline, CDR1 is DFQATT and CDR2 SNEGSKA (reference sequence). The CDR3 has 15 amino acids. V lost 3 bases to trimming and J lost 7 bases; unmatched junction nucleotides: 10. Written as DNA, the CDR3 is TGCAGTGCTAGTGTGGGACAGGGGGTTTTGGGTGAAGCTTTCTTT. Translation gives CSASVGQGVLGEAFF.

This CDR3 is CASSLIANQPQHF. As DNA, the CDR3 is TGTGCCAGCAGTTTGATTGCCAATCAGCCCCAGCATTTT. V is TRBV27 and J is TRBJ1-5; D is uncertain. V lost 3 bases and J lost 3, with 6 bases in between. The CDR3 covers 13 residues. Germline-derived CDR1 and CDR2 are MNHEY and SMNVEV (reference sequence).

The gene calls are TRBV29-1 and TRBJ2-7; 8 bases map to TRBD2. The junction had 4 bases not matched to a gene; V was cut back by 0 bases and J by 0 bases. This CDR3 contains 15 residues. Germline V gene sequence: CDR1 SQVTM, CDR2 ANQGSEA. CDR3 loop: CSVEEGGRSSYEQYV. The CDR3 DNA is TGCAGCGTTGAAGAAGGCGGGAGGAGCTCCTACGAGCAGTACGTC.

This clonotype was detected only a few times. This rearrangement joins TRBV11-2 to TRBJ2-7; unclear D gene. The CDR3 runs 12 residues. Germline values: CDR1 SGHAT, CDR2 FQNNGV. Trimming pared 0 bases from V and 6 bases from J, leaving 6 bases between. The CDR3 DNA reads as TGTGCCAGCAGCTTAGATAAAGCCGAGCAGTACTTC. Protein: CASSLDKAEQYF.

The chain couples TRBV2 to TRBJ1-1, with TRBD1 identical over 9 bases. The germline CDR1 and CDR2 sequences are SNHLY and FYNNEI. V trimming: 8 bases; J trimming: 5 bases; junction bases outside the gene matches: 6. This CDR3 region has 13 residues. CDR3 bases: TGTGCCAGCGAGACAGGGGGAAGTACTGAAGCTTTCTTT. It translates to CASETGGSTEAFF. The full variable domain, completed using reference TRBV2 and TRBJ1-1, is EPEVTQTPSHQVTQMGQEVILRCVPISNHLYFYWYRQILGQKVEFLVSFYNNEISEKSEIFDDQFSVERPDGSNFTLKIRSTKLEDSAMYFCASETGGSTEAFFGQGTRLTVV.

The V and J genes are TRBV5-1 and TRBJ1-1, with unresolved D. Germline loops: CDR1 SGHRS, CDR2 YFSETQ. The CDR3 extends over 14 amino acids. The V and J ends lost 4 bases and 6 bases respectively, with 16 bases between them. Here the CDR3 reads CASSLLDQVAEAFF. As DNA, the CDR3 is TGCGCCAGCAGCCTCCTAGATCAGGTCGCTGAAGCTTTCTTT.

CDR3 residues: CASTPSGLSTDTQYF. The CDR3 bases are TGTGCCAGCACCCCTAGCGGCCTTAGCACAGATACGCAGTATTTT. The chain has TRBV7-2 and TRBJ2-3, with 7 bases identical to TRBD2. Germline V CDR1 and CDR2: SGHTA, FQGNSA. The CDR3 has 15 residues. The V segment lost 7 bases and the J segment 0 bases; nucleotides outside the gene matches: 7.

The rearrangement joins TRBV20-1 to TRBJ1-4; D remains ambiguous. V was clipped by 0 bases and J by 10 bases, with 12 bases between them. This CDR3 is 13 amino acids long. Germline CDR1 DFQATT, CDR2 SNEGSKA (reference sequence). CDR3 sequence: CSARDTGEGKLFF. The CDR3 DNA is TGCAGTGCTAGAGATACCGGAGAGGGAAAACTGTTTTTT.

CDR3 coding DNA: TGTGCCAGCAGCCTCCTCCCGGCGTCGATCTACGAGCAGTACTTC. Translating gives CASSLLPASIYEQYF. The chain carries TRBV12-3 or TRBV12-4 and TRBJ2-7, with no clear D. The CDR3 extends over 15 amino acids. V was cut by 6 bases and J by 3 bases, with 18 bases left in between.

The V gene is TRBV29-1, the J gene TRBJ2-5; 10 positions agree with TRBD2. Losses at the gene ends were 7 bases for V and 5 bases for J; bases not matched to a gene: 10. This CDR3 comprises 14 residues. Germline values: CDR1 SQVTM, CDR2 ANQGSEA. CDR3 protein: CSGSTSGTRETQYF. CDR3 coding DNA: TGCAGCGGATCCACTAGCGGGACCCGGGAGACCCAGTACTTC.

This clonotype has more than one count but fewer than ten. This sequence joins TRBV5-1 and TRBJ2-7; tentative D call: TRBD2 (5 bases). Per the germline V gene, CDR1 is SGHRS and CDR2 is YFSETQ. Trimming took off 4 bases at V and 0 bases at J, with 20 bases between the two ends. This CDR3 spans 17 amino acids. The CDR3 here is CASSEGPRARSSYEQYV. For the CDR3, the DNA is TGCGCCAGCAGCGAGGGCCCGCGAGCGAGGAGCTCCTACGAGCAGTACGTC.

This clonotype was found a few times. J is TRBJ1-2 and V is TRBV7-9; TRBD1 matches 8 bases. Germline V CDR1 and CDR2: SEHNR, FQNEAQ (reference sequence). V lost 5 bases to trimming and J lost 4 bases; unmatched junction nucleotides: 6. The CDR3 spans 14 residues. The CDR3 loop reads CASSNRQGLYGYTF. The DNA for the CDR3 is TGTGCCAGCAGCAATAGACAGGGGCTCTATGGCTACACCTTC.

This chain uses TRBV7-9 with TRBJ1-6; D uncertain. V gave up 2 bases and J gave up 0 bases, with 5 bases separating them. CDR1 and CDR2 (germline): SEHNR, FQNEAQ (reference sequence). The CDR3 loop spans 15 amino acids. The CDR3 region is CASSLSSSYNSPLHF. DNA of the CDR3: TGTGCCAGCAGCTTATCCTCCTCCTATAATTCACCCCTCCACTTT.

This clonotype has at least ten counts. This chain joins TRBV2 and TRBJ2-1; the D is unclear. The ends were cut back, 5 bases at V and 3 bases at J, with 11 bases in the middle. This CDR3 contains 14 residues. Per germline, CDR1 SNHLY and CDR2 FYNNEI. The chain's CDR3 is CASSPSPNYNEQFF. The CDR3 nucleotides read TGTGCCAGCAGTCCCTCGCCGAACTACAATGAGCAGTTCTTC.